These 17 T cell receptor beta chains were sequenced from one sample in a study of blood T cell repertoires in COVID-19. Clones were sequenced by immunoSEQ multiplex PCR, and TCRdb holds only the in-frame ones, with some missing. The sample consists of 150,000 to 200,000 clones, about 87% of them appearing once. Material for sequencing was peripheral blood. Receptor source: a man aged 60-69 years with acute or convalescent COVID-19.

This chain links TRBV10-3 with TRBJ1-4, with D possibly TRBD1 on 6 matching bases. The CDR3 extends over 14 amino acids. Germline assignment: CDR1 ENHRY and CDR2 SYGVKD. Trimming took 6 bases from V and 2 from J, leaving 10 bases between them. The CDR3 reads CAISRDTTNEKLFF. DNA of the CDR3: TGTGCCATCAGCAGGGACACCACTAATGAAAAACTGTTTTTT.

The rearrangement uses TRBV5-6 and TRBJ1-5; the D gene is possibly TRBD1 (5 bases). With 2 bases removed from V and 6 bases from J, the gap between germline ends came to 15 bases. The CDR3 extends over 15 amino acids. Germline CDR1 is SGHDT and CDR2 is YYEEEE. DNA for the CDR3: TGTGCCAGCAGCTTACGCGCAGGGTTGGGTCAGCCCCAGCATTTT. Its translation is CASSLRAGLGQPQHF.

The chain is built from TRBV5-1 and TRBJ1-4, with 9 bases that match TRBD1. The junction had 8 bases not matched to a gene; V was cut back by 6 bases and J by 8 bases. The length of the CDR3 is 14 residues. CDR1 SGHRS and CDR2 YFSETQ come from the germline V gene. The CDR3 region is CASKNGTGIEKLFF. The DNA of the CDR3 is TGCGCCAGCAAAAATGGGACAGGGATCGAAAAACTGTTTTTT.

The chain joins TRBV9 to TRBJ2-7, with 7 bases fitting TRBD1. Per the germline V gene, CDR1 is SGDLS and CDR2 is YYNGEE. V lost 3 bases, J lost 2 bases, and 8 bases stayed unmatched. The CDR3 totals 15 residues. CDR3 amino acids: CASSARQGHPYEQYV. CDR3 bases: TGTGCCAGCAGCGCGCGACAGGGTCATCCCTACGAGCAGTACGTC.

The V call is TRBV12-5, the J call TRBJ2-7; perhaps TRBD1 as D (6 bases). In germline, CDR1 is LGHNT, CDR2 FRNRAP. The CDR3 extends over 15 amino acids. Between the trimmed V and J ends, which lost 1 base and 3 bases, there was a span of 13 bases. CDR3: CASGLAIRGGYEQYF. Here the CDR3 DNA reads TGTGCTAGTGGTTTGGCGATCAGGGGCGGCTACGAGCAGTACTTC.

This chain uses TRBV10-3 with TRBJ1-1, with 10 bases aligning to TRBD1. The CDR3 contains 14 residues. Germline loops: CDR1 ENHRY, CDR2 SYGVKD. The J segment lost 1 base and the V segment lost 9 bases, leaving 5 bases of the junction unmatched. CDR3 coding DNA: TGTGCCATAGGGACAGGGGTTACGAACACTGAAGCTTTCTTT. Translation gives CAIGTGVTNTEAFF.

V usage is TRBV10-3 and J usage is TRBJ1-1; 7 bases map to TRBD1. Germline CDR1 and CDR2: ENHRY and SYGVKD. This CDR3 contains 13 residues. V trimming: 4 bases; J trimming: 4 bases; junction bases outside the gene matches: 3. CDR3 in amino acids: CAISGAGGTEAFF. In nucleotides, the CDR3 is TGTGCCATCAGTGGGGCAGGGGGCACTGAAGCTTTCTTT.

The V and J genes are TRBV30 and TRBJ1-1, with no clear D. The CDR3 contains 13 residues. Germline V gene data show CDR1 as GTSNPN and CDR2 as SVGIG (reference sequence). The V and J ends lost 2 bases and 3 bases respectively, with 10 bases between them. CDR3 residues: CAWSPGEDTEAFF. In DNA, the CDR3 is TGTGCCTGGAGTCCTGGGGAGGACACTGAAGCTTTCTTT.

V and J are TRBV2 and TRBJ2-7, with 7 bases lining up with TRBD2. CDR1 and CDR2 (germline): SNHLY, FYNNEI. This CDR3 has 15 residues. The V gene end was trimmed by 2 bases and the J gene end by 2 bases; junction bases not matched to a gene: 6. The chain's CDR3 is CASSEPSSGTYEQYF. CDR3 in DNA: TGTGCCAGCAGTGAACCTTCTAGCGGAACCTACGAGCAGTACTTC.

This CDR3 is CASAFRQGANEKLFF. The CDR3 region has the DNA TGTGCCAGCGCATTTCGACAGGGGGCGAATGAAAAACTGTTTTTT. The chain links TRBV28 to TRBJ1-4; 10 positions agree with TRBD1. Trimming at V came to 8 bases and at J to 5 bases, leaving 8 bases not matched to a gene. The CDR3 runs to 15 residues. Germline CDR1 reads MDHEN; CDR2 reads SYDVKM.

This chain uses TRBV27 with TRBJ1-2, with a weak D call TRBD1 (6 bases). CDR3 length: 15 residues. The germline V and J ends were trimmed by 3 bases and 1 base, with 12 bases remaining between them. The germline gives CDR1 MNHEY, CDR2 SMNVEV (reference sequence). In DNA, the CDR3 is TGTGCCAGCAGTTTCAGCAGGGGTGATAACTATGGCTACACCTTC. This translates into CASSFSRGDNYGYTF.

The chain combines TRBV10-3 with TRBJ1-2; 8 bases fit TRBD1. The V segment lost 6 bases and the J segment 3 bases; nucleotides outside the gene matches: 3. The V gene's germline CDR1 is ENHRY and CDR2 SYGVKD. This CDR3 region has 13 residues. CDR3 in amino acids: CAISGQGDYGYTF. CDR3 DNA sequence: TGTGCCATCAGCGGACAGGGCGACTATGGCTACACCTTC.

The J gene is TRBJ2-1, the V gene TRBV5-1, with D possibly matching TRBD2 (6 bases). This CDR3 has 13 residues. V was clipped by 5 bases and J by 11 bases, with 17 bases between them. Germline values: CDR1 SGHRS, CDR2 YFSETQ. The DNA of the CDR3 is TGCGCCAGCAGTGAGGAGGGTGGAGGCAAGCAGTTCTTC. Protein sequence: CASSEEGGGKQFF.

The chain joins TRBV10-3 to TRBJ1-6; D perhaps matches TRBD1 (6 bases). This CDR3 region has 16 residues. Trimming pared 5 bases from V and 8 bases from J, leaving 19 bases between. Germline V lookup: CDR1 ENHRY, CDR2 SYGVKD. The CDR3 DNA is TGTGCCATCAGTTGGACCGGACAGAGAAGCGATTCACCCCTCCACTTT. Its translation is CAISWTGQRSDSPLHF.

J is TRBJ1-5 and V is TRBV19, with D perhaps matching TRBD1 (5 bases). Trimming removed 5 bases from V and 3 bases from J, with 14 bases in between. The CDR3 is 15 amino acids. Germline CDR1 reads LNHDA; CDR2 reads SQIVND (reference sequence). CDR3 sequence: CASSAETVPNQPQHF. The CDR3 nucleotides read TGTGCCAGTAGTGCGGAGACAGTCCCCAATCAGCCCCAGCATTTT.

The chain links TRBV27 to TRBJ1-3, with D tentatively TRBD1 (6 bases). The germline CDR1 and CDR2 sequences are MNHEY and SMNVEV (reference sequence). This CDR3 comprises 15 residues. Trimming left V 2 bases short and J 0 bases short, with 8 bases between. Written as DNA, the CDR3 is TGTGCCAGCAGTTTACAAGGGGGCTCTGGAAACACCATATATTTT. This gives the protein CASSLQGGSGNTIYF.

The chain has TRBV5-1 and TRBJ2-7; weak D call: TRBD1 (6 bases). Germline V lookup: CDR1 SGHRS, CDR2 YFSETQ. The CDR3 covers 14 residues. Between the trimmed V and J ends, which lost 2 bases and 2 bases, there was a span of 11 bases. As DNA, the CDR3 is TGCGCCAGCAGCTTAGACCGGACAGCCTACGAGCAGTACGTC. Translating gives CASSLDRTAYEQYV.